Below, 2 T cell receptor beta chains from the same sample are listed, as sequenced in a study of blood T cell repertoires in COVID-19. Sequencing used immunoSEQ multiplex PCR; TCRdb keeps in-frame clones, though not all of them. The data show under 150,000 clones, with roughly 88% seen just once and 7.5% to 9.5% held by the top ten. Sample: peripheral blood. The receptors stem from a woman between 65 and 79 years old who had recovered from COVID-19.

This rearrangement joins TRBV30 to TRBJ2-5; 12 bases align to TRBD2. CDR1 and CDR2 from the germline V gene are GTSNPN and SVGIG (reference sequence). The CDR3 length is 14 residues. Trimming at V came to 2 bases and at J to 4 bases, leaving 2 bases not matched to a gene. The CDR3 nucleotides are TGTGCCTGGAGTCAGACTAGCGGGGGAGAGACCCAGTACTTC. It translates to CAWSQTSGGETQYF.

This chain links TRBV7-8 with TRBJ2-2; D uncertain. V lost 1 base, J lost 5 bases, and 8 bases lay in between. The CDR3 length is 14 residues. Germline CDR1 and CDR2: SGHVS and FQNEAQ. The CDR3 sequence is CASSLDYWTGELFF. The CDR3 bases are TGTGCCAGCAGCTTAGACTATTGGACCGGGGAGCTGTTTTTT. The full variable domain, in which reference TRBV7-8 and TRBJ2-2 provide the parts outside the CDR3, is GAGVSQSPRYKVAKRGQDVALRCDPISGHVSLFWYQQALGQGPEFLTYFQNEAQLDKSGLPSDRFFAERPEGSVSTLKIQRTQQEDSAVYLCASSLDYWTGELFFGEGSRLTVL.